The entry below gives a single T cell receptor beta chain sequence along with its context. The TCRbeta library incorporated unique molecular identifiers. TCRdb called the PCR reads again in MiXCR, with one record for every CDR3 protein. The table includes 200,000 or so distinct CDR3 sequences, around 8.4% detected once. The CDR3 spans 15 residues. V was clipped by 6 bases and J by 2 bases, with 16 bases between them. From germline, CDR1 is MGHRA and CDR2 YSYEKL. The data were taken from a study of T-cell reconstitution after alpha-beta-depleted transplantation in children. The sequencing here drew on PBMCs, mostly from graft donor cells, taken 360 days after TCRalphabeta/CD19-depleted stem cell transplant. This clonotype was obtained from a male patient aged 2-15 years who had a stem cell transplant for acute myeloid leukemia, so the T cells may come from the graft donor. The V call is TRBV4-1, the J call TRBJ1-2, with D perhaps TRBD1 (5 bases). CDR3 nucleotide sequence: TGCGCCAGCAGGACAGCAGAGGGTAGGAACTATGGCTACACCTTC. Encoded protein: CASRTAEGRNYGYTF.